The 8 T cell receptor beta chains below come from one sample, sequenced in a study of beta chain features in type 1 diabetes. Study-wide results and caveats: Researchers report that Type 1 diabetes patients had moderately but significantly shorter TCRB CDR3s across all four CD4+ subsets.

Antigen specificity for these receptors is unknown. What was sequenced were expressed TCRB transcripts, since all of the isolated RNA had been reverse transcribed. Assay used: immunoSEQ multiplex PCR; TCRdb lists only in-frame clones, some missing. The sample lists about 650,000 clones, around an eighth seen once, with 0.095% to 0.15% in the top ten. Sequencing used naive CD4+ T cells from blood. The receptors come from a man aged 25 to 45 with type 1 diabetes.

V usage is TRBV7-9 and J usage is TRBJ1-6, with D tentatively TRBD1 (5 bases). Trimming cost V 4 bases and J 6 bases, with 16 bases left between them. Germline V gene sequence: CDR1 SEHNR, CDR2 FQNEAQ (reference sequence). This CDR3 contains 16 residues. The CDR3 loop reads CASSYPRDDPNSPLHF. Written as DNA, the CDR3 is TGTGCCAGCAGCTACCCCCGGGACGATCCTAATTCACCCCTCCACTTT. Based on the CDR3 plus reference TRBV7-9 and TRBJ1-6, the full variable domain is DTGVSQNPRHKITKRGQNVTFRCDPISEHNRLYWYRQTLGQGPEFLTYFQNEAQLEKSRLLSDRFSAERPKGSFSTLEIQRTEQGDSAMYLCASSYPRDDPNSPLHFGNGTRLTVT.

This clone was counted a few times. In the same sample, other DNA sequences code for this CDR3. V and J are TRBV7-9 and TRBJ1-4; TRBD1 matches at 8 bases. The V gene's germline CDR1 is SEHNR and CDR2 FQNEAQ (reference sequence). V trimming: 7 bases; J trimming: 2 bases; junction bases outside the gene matches: 3. The CDR3 runs to 14 residues. In DNA form, the CDR3 reads TGTGCCAGCACTCAGGGGGCCACTAATGAAAAACTGTTTTTT. Its translation: CASTQGATNEKLFF.

The J gene is TRBJ1-2, the V gene TRBV30; TRBD1 agrees at 8 bases. The length of the CDR3 is 15 residues. Germline V gene data show CDR1 as GTSNPN and CDR2 as SVGIG (reference sequence). V was clipped by 5 bases and J by 8 bases; unmatched bases: 16. The CDR3 nucleotides read TGTGCCTGGGTCCCCCCGGGCAGGGGGCCAACGGGCTACACCTTC. Amino acid sequence: CAWVPPGRGPTGYTF.

This clone was counted only a few times. The DNA for the CDR3 is TGCGCCAGCAGCGAGGGACAGGTCACAGATACGCAGTATTTT. Protein sequence: CASSEGQVTDTQYF. The rearrangement joins TRBV5-1 to TRBJ2-3, with 8 positions matching TRBD1. This CDR3 has 14 amino acids. Germline loops: CDR1 SGHRS, CDR2 YFSETQ. Trimming cost V 4 bases and J 2 bases; bases outside gene matches: 3.

CDR3: CSADRGSQETQYF. CDR3 coding DNA: TGCAGCGCTGACAGGGGTTCCCAAGAGACCCAGTACTTC. The chain recombines TRBV29-1 with TRBJ2-5, with 8 bases fitting TRBD1. The CDR3 loop spans 13 amino acids. With V trimmed by 7 bases and J by 1 base, 5 bases remained unmatched. The V gene's germline CDR1 is SQVTM and CDR2 ANQGSEA.

This clone came up a few times. The chain combines TRBV4-3 with TRBJ1-2; 7 bases are shared with TRBD1. The V and J ends lost 0 bases and 3 bases, in that order; junction bases with no gene match: 1. Per germline, CDR1 LGHNA and CDR2 YSLEER. CDR3 length: 14 residues. The CDR3 DNA reads as TGCGCCAGCAGCCAAGATACAGGGGACTATGGCTACACCTTC. This gives the protein CASSQDTGDYGYTF.

The chain has TRBV19 and TRBJ2-1; possibly TRBD1 or TRBD2 for D (5 bases each). V lost 8 bases to trimming and J lost 8 bases, with 19 bases between them. The CDR3 has 14 amino acids. Germline assignment: CDR1 LNHDA and CDR2 SQIVND (reference sequence). CDR3 residues: CASRDLALSDEQFF. In nucleotides, the CDR3 is TGTGCCAGTCGGGACCTAGCTCTTTCCGATGAGCAGTTCTTC.

This clone turned up a few times. The gene calls are TRBV9 and TRBJ2-7; D gene ambiguous. With 0 bases removed from V and 7 bases from J, the gap between germline ends came to 14 bases. Germline loops: CDR1 SGDLS, CDR2 YYNGEE. CDR3 length: 14 residues. The chain's CDR3 is CASSVGGAAREQYF. The CDR3 bases are TGTGCCAGCAGCGTAGGTGGCGCGGCGAGGGAGCAGTACTTC.